This T cell receptor (beta chain) originates from a study of blood T cell repertoires in COVID-19. Overall study: Samples representing acute and convalescent COVID-19 were sourced from the United States, Italy and Spain. T cells, B-cell-depleted T cells, or PBMCs supplied cDNA or gDNA.

Trimming took 4 bases from V and 3 from J, leaving 16 bases between them. This CDR3 has 15 amino acids. The germline V gene has CDR1 MNHEY and CDR2 SVGAGI. The authors' processing: Estimated nucleated cell counts came from reference gene primer amplification. Some clones are missing from TCRdb's copy, which holds only in-frame ones; the method was immunoSEQ multiplex PCR. That table is the source of V, J and clone size, and D and trimming were worked out from the DNA. This sample carries about 80,000 clones, about 80% of them seen once, and the ten largest clones take about 10%. Material: peripheral blood. The rearrangement uses TRBV6-5 and TRBJ2-7; D may be TRBD2 (6 bases). The TCR originated in a human donor in a cohort sampled during active COVID-19. DNA for the CDR3: TGTGCCAGCAGTTCCGGAGGGCGTTCTAACTACGAGCAGTACTTC. It specifies CASSSGGRSNYEQYF.